This T cell receptor (beta chain) was profiled in a study of T cells in Graves' hyperthyroidism and ophthalmopathy. The CDR3 covers 13 residues. Germline CDR1 is MNHEY and CDR2 is SVGAGI. Deletions cut 2 bases from V and 3 bases from J, with 8 bases between. General study findings and limits: Ophthalmopathy and stable hyperthyroidism were separated by a 13 V-J model. Most thyroid clonotypes that were expanded above 0.001 also turned up in blood.

Exclusion of patients followed from uncontrolled infection, other autoimmune disease, pregnancy or lactation. The diagnoses drew upon clinical symptoms, serum thyroxine and TRAb, thyroid ultrasound and orbital computed tomography. Regions amplified from RNA transcripts were the TCR beta CDR3 regions. The TCR CDR3 first-round RT-PCR relied on the HTBI primer set. TCRdb reanalysed the multiplex PCR reads using MiXCR and keeps one entry per CDR3 protein. This sample has roughly 740,000 distinct CDR3 sequences, with about 16% found just once. The sample holds many counts of this clonotype. What it binds is unknown.

Material for sequencing was blood. The rearrangement links TRBV6-5 to TRBJ2-7, with D perhaps matching TRBD1 (5 bases). The sequence was collected from a man younger than 35 with Graves' hyperthyroidism. CDR3 DNA: TGTGCCAGCAGTTACAGGGGAAACTACGAGCAGTACTTC. Protein product: CASSYRGNYEQYF.